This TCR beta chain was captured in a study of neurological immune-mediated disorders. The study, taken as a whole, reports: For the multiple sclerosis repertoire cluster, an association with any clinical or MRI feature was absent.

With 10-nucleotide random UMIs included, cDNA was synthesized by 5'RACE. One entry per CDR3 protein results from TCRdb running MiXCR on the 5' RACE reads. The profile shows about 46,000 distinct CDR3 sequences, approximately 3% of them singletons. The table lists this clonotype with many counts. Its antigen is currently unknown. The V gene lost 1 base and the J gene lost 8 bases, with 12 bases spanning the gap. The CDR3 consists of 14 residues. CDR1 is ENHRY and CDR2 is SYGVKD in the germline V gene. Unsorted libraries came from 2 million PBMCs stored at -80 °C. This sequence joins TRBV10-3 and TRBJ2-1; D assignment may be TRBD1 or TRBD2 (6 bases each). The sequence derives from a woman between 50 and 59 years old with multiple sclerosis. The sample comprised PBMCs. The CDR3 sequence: CAISEWGRDDEQFF. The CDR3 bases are TGTGCCATCAGTGAGTGGGGGCGGGACGATGAGCAGTTCTTC.